These T cell receptor beta chains were read from a single sample in a study of blood T cell repertoires in COVID-19. Assay used: immunoSEQ multiplex PCR; TCRdb lists only in-frame clones, some missing. This table has roughly 35,000 clones, 80% appearing once. Material: peripheral blood. These receptor sequences come from a man older than 75 with acute or convalescent COVID-19. The CDR3 runs from the conserved cysteine through the conserved F or W. The D gene is left open where the match is weak.

V gene	D gene	J gene	CDR3 protein
TRBV5-1	NA	TRBJ2-2	CASSPRGQGRTGELFF
TRBV13	TRBD2	TRBJ2-1	CASSRGTSRNEQFF
TRBV2	NA	TRBJ1-5	CASYDRAGSNQPQHF
TRBV19	NA	TRBJ1-4	CASSRREREKLFF
TRBV2	TRBD2	TRBJ2-2	CASADPGLVTGELFF
TRBV6-5	NA	TRBJ1-2	CASSYGQGYTF
TRBV9	TRBD2	TRBJ2-7	CASSEEGFFGSGSSYEQYF
TRBV6-2/TRBV6-3	NA	TRBJ1-5	CASSRQAGMRNQPQHF
TRBV12-3/TRBV12-4	TRBD1	TRBJ2-5	CASQRGPLETQYF
TRBV2	NA	TRBJ1-1	CASSDGGGNTEAFF
TRBV5-1	NA	TRBJ1-3	CASSIQGSGNTIYF
TRBV18	NA	TRBJ2-7	CASSPDSLASYEQYF
TRBV9	TRBD2	TRBJ2-5	CASSVGSGAQETQYF
TRBV29-1	NA	TRBJ1-1	CSVAGQPNTEAFF
TRBV27	NA	TRBJ2-3	CASSKYRDSTDTQYF
TRBV6-5	NA	TRBJ1-6	CASSHRDSPLHF
TRBV15	TRBD2	TRBJ2-1	CATSTSGTSGSGPFSNEQFF
TRBV2	NA	TRBJ2-3	CASRLQILSTDTQYF
TRBV4-2	TRBD2	TRBJ2-7	CASSQDWVRTSGRVAYEQYF
TRBV5-1	NA	TRBJ2-1	CASSLRLGALDEQFF
TRBV6-6	NA	TRBJ1-4	CASSYEGVPNEKLFF
TRBV6-5	TRBD1	TRBJ1-3	CASSPTGAGNTIYF
TRBV6-1	NA	TRBJ1-5	CASSEAMAGWSNQPQHF
TRBV28	TRBD1	TRBJ1-1	CASSLGGQPEAFF
TRBV5-8	TRBD1	TRBJ1-5	CASSFDRGRRQPQHF
TRBV3-1/TRBV3-2	NA	TRBJ1-2	CASSPRSVTYGYTF
TRBV7-9	NA	TRBJ1-6	CASSLMTAQGSPLHF
TRBV9	NA	TRBJ2-7	CASSVEEGRYEQYF
TRBV7-6	TRBD1	TRBJ2-2	CASSLVQGDFIANTGELFF
TRBV12-3/TRBV12-4	TRBD1	TRBJ1-5	CASSPDRGQPQHF
TRBV28	NA	TRBJ2-4	CASSSRQGGDIQYF